This T cell receptor (beta chain) originates from a study of cytomegalovirus exposure and HLA in healthy donors. PCR primers comprised 60 Vbeta and 13 Jbeta primers. Methods used by the authors: Counted up in a later analysis, unique TCR beta chains came to some 80 million, with around 11 million shared. This table comes from immunoSEQ multiplex PCR, and its TCRdb copy is limited to in-frame clones, with some not included. The DNA was the basis for D and trimming; V, J and clone size are from that table. The data hold roughly 190,000 clones, with roughly 83% observed a single time. V was clipped by 7 bases and J by 4 bases; unmatched bases: 9. This CDR3 is built from 15 residues. The germline gives CDR1 SGHRS, CDR2 YFSETQ.

This sequence originates from a woman aged 50 to 65 in good health and CMV-seronegative. Sequencing input: PBMCs. The chain links TRBV5-1 to TRBJ2-3; 10 bases map to TRBD2. DNA for the CDR3: TGCGCCAGCCATAGAACTAGCGGGGCCCCAGATACGCAGTATTTT. As protein: CASHRTSGAPDTQYF.